The present T cell receptor beta chain was sequenced within a study of blood T cells in healthy people across ages. A second roughly 7 to 11 cycle PCR used barcoded and J-beta primers. MiXCR, run by TCRdb on the 5' RACE reads, gives a single entry per CDR3 protein. The sample contains fewer than 650,000 distinct CDR3 sequences, about 29% of which appear only once. The germline V gene has CDR1 SQVTM and CDR2 ANQGSEA. This CDR3 contains 13 residues. Comment on this clonotype: Sequence at one end of the junction differs from germline and may be a read error.

The same data also went into a second study, on T cells of mothers and their children. That source notes: Sequencing got over 10 million TCR beta CDR3 reads from each mother and around 3 million from each child. Mother-child pairs who were related displayed a slightly higher overlap than unrelated pairs, a difference that was non-significant.

Material: blood. The receptor was derived from a boy aged 2 to 10 in good health. The chain links TRBV29-1 to TRBJ2-3; a weak D match, TRBD1 (5 bases). CDR3 nucleotide sequence: TGCAGCGTTAAAGACAGCGTCACAGATACGCAGTATTTT. Its translation is CSVKDSVTDTQYF.